This is a list of T cell receptor beta chains from one sample in a study of blood T cells in healthy people across ages. TCRdb reprocessed the 5' RACE reads via MiXCR and lists one record per CDR3 protein. The sample records 2 million or so distinct CDR3 sequences, roughly 52% being singletons. Specimen: blood. The receptors were sampled from a woman aged 40 to 50 in good health. Both conserved end residues are part of each CDR3. The D gene is left open where the match is weak. Not every row has a clone size; where given, it reads once, few, many or a size class.

j_call d_call clone_size v_call cdr3_aa cdr3_nt
TRBJ1-1 . . TRBV7-2 CASSLVVTEAFF TGTGCCAGCAGCTTGGTGGTTACTGAAGCTTTCTTT
TRBJ2-7 TRBD2 . TRBV6-5 CASSYSGLAGGRSYEQYF TGTGCCAGCAGTTACTCGGGCCTAGCGGGGGGACGTTCCTACGAGCAGTACTTC
TRBJ2-4 . . TRBV5-6 CASSLDSVLNIQYF TGTGCCAGCAGCTTGGACTCAGTTTTAAACATTCAGTACTTC
TRBJ2-3 . . TRBV20-1 CSARDEQGKADTQYF TGCAGTGCTAGAGATGAGCAGGGGAAGGCAGATACGCAGTATTTT
TRBJ2-1 TRBD2 few TRBV7-2 CASSLGIAGAGNEQFF TGTGCCAGCAGCTTAGGAATAGCGGGGGCGGGGAATGAGCAGTTCTTC
TRBJ2-3 TRBD2 . TRBV24-1 CATSDFLERGAMVSTDTQYF TGTGCCACTAGTGATTTTTTGGAGCGGGGGGCCATGGTCAGCACAGATACGCAGTATTTT
TRBJ2-7 . few TRBV7-2 CASSSPIEPYEQYF TGTGCCAGCAGCTCCCCAATAGAACCCTACGAGCAGTACTTC
TRBJ1-5 . . TRBV9 CASSVKDNQPLHF TGTGCCAGCAGCGTCAAGGACAATCAGCCCCTGCATTTT
TRBJ1-5 . . TRBV7-2 CASSKPGLYNQPQHF TGTGCCAGCAGCAAACCAGGATTGTACAATCAGCCCCAGCATTTT
TRBJ1-2 TRBD1 . TRBV4-1 CASSQGDRGPSYTF TGCGCCAGCAGCCAAGGGGACAGGGGGCCAAGCTACACCTTC
TRBJ2-6 TRBD1 . TRBV20-1 CSAMSGTGLSGANVLTF TGCAGTGCTATGTCCGGGACAGGCCTCTCTGGGGCCAACGTCCTGACTTTC